The text below deals with one T cell receptor beta chain. The antigen remains undetermined. Assay used: immunoSEQ multiplex PCR; TCRdb lists only in-frame clones, some missing. The top ten clones hold around 0.58% of a sample with under 6,000 clones, approximately 98% of them seen once. The healthy nonsmoking adult controls had a median age of roughly 41 years, range roughly 19-55 years. The entry originates in a study of naive CD8 T cells in extremely preterm neonates. V was cut by 4 bases and J by 8 bases, with 9 bases left in between. The CDR3 contains 12 residues. Germline values: CDR1 MNHEY, CDR2 SMNVEV (reference sequence). Study-wide results and limits: Preterm samples differed in productive template counts; sample size was small. CDR3 nucleotide sharing was roughly 3% in preterm, 0.35% to 0.4% term, roughly 0.03% children, about 0.01% adults. iChao1 richness was lowest in preterm neonates, significantly versus all ages.

The clonotype originates from a human donor in good health. J is TRBJ2-1 and V is TRBV27; D not certain. The specimen sequenced was naive CD8+ T cells from blood. The CDR3 protein is CASSSGWDEQFF. CDR3 DNA sequence: TGTGCCAGCAGTTCCGGGTGGGATGAGCAGTTCTTC.